The 18 T cell receptor beta chains below all came from one sample that was sequenced in a study of blood T cell repertoires in COVID-19 (dated by TCRdb to 2020 to 2021). The library was made by the immunoSEQ multiplex PCR assay. TCRdb carries this immuneACCESS record with in-frame sequences only. Its versions omit some clonotypes, under half of them owing to an unresolved V gene in the studies checked, with the rest unexplained. In this sample the table shows 35,000 to 55,000 clones, 70% to 85% of which occur a single time. Jointly, the top ten make up 9% to 15% of the sample. Sequenced sample: peripheral blood. These receptors were taken from a human donor in a cohort sampled during active COVID-19.

This chain joins TRBV27 and TRBJ2-3; D gene unclear. CDR1 MNHEY and CDR2 SMNVEV come from the germline V gene (reference sequence). The CDR3 length is 13 residues. Trimming stripped 3 bases from V and 0 bases from J, with 4 bases between. The CDR3 loop reads CASSFPSTDTQYF. CDR3 coding DNA: TGTGCCAGCAGTTTCCCTAGCACAGATACGCAGTATTTT.

This clone was seen only a few times. This chain links TRBV10-3 with TRBJ2-7; possibly TRBD2 for D (6 bases). Trimming removed 4 bases at V and 0 bases at J, with 16 bases between. Germline assignment: CDR1 ENHRY and CDR2 SYGVKD. The CDR3 is 16 residues long. The CDR3 DNA reads TGTGCCATCAGTGGGGGGAGCGGGCTTAGCTCCTACGAGCAGTACTTC. Residues: CAISGGSGLSSYEQYF.

The gene calls are TRBV19 and TRBJ1-6; D is ambiguous. The CDR3 spans 14 residues. Trimming took 2 bases from V and 9 from J, leaving 11 bases between them. CDR1 and CDR2 from the germline V gene are LNHDA and SQIVND (reference sequence). CDR3 in amino acids: CASSIKRASSPLHF. The DNA for the CDR3 is TGTGCCAGTAGTATAAAGAGGGCGAGTTCACCCCTCCACTTT.

This clone is a singleton in its sample. The rearrangement uses TRBV3-1 (or the pseudogene TRBV3-2) and TRBJ2-2; D is possibly TRBD1 (6 bases). Germline V gene lookup returns CDR1 LGHDT and CDR2 YNNKEL (reference sequence). Trimming left V 0 bases short and J 4 bases short, with 15 bases between. The CDR3 spans 17 residues. The CDR3 region is CASSQDRTPRGTGELFF. The CDR3 DNA reads as TGTGCCAGCAGCCAAGATAGGACACCCAGGGGCACCGGGGAGCTGTTTTTT.

The chain uses TRBV7-2 and TRBJ1-1; D ambiguous. The CDR3 contains 15 residues. Germline lookup yields CDR1 SGHTA and CDR2 FQGNSA. Trimming took 6 bases from V and 1 from J, leaving 15 bases between them. The DNA for the CDR3 is TGTGCCAGCAGTGGTAAGAGGGCTGCGAACACTGAAGCTTTCTTT. It codes for CASSGKRAANTEAFF.

V usage is TRBV30 and J usage is TRBJ1-2; 10 nucleotides line up with TRBD1. In germline, CDR1 is GTSNPN, CDR2 SVGIG (reference sequence). The CDR3 runs to 15 residues. J lost 5 bases, V lost 0 bases, and 6 bases had no gene match. CDR3 amino acids: CAWSVLRTGGYGYTF. Written as DNA, the CDR3 is TGTGCCTGGAGTGTACTCCGGACAGGGGGATATGGCTACACCTTC.

The chain employs TRBV4-2 and TRBJ1-6; D remains ambiguous. Germline V gives CDR1 LGHNA, CDR2 YNFKEQ. V lost 4 bases and J 10 bases, leaving 11 bases between the germline ends. The CDR3 sequence is 13 residues long. CDR3 sequence (DNA): TGTGCCAGCAGCCGCGGGTCCGGGTCACCCCTCCACTTT. Its translation is CASSRGSGSPLHF.

The chain carries TRBV2 and TRBJ2-7; 10 bases align to TRBD1. Germline-derived CDR1 and CDR2 are SNHLY and FYNNEI. The CDR3 contains 15 residues. V trimming: 7 bases; J trimming: 1 base; junction bases outside the gene matches: 7. The CDR3 spells CASKRRDRGSYEQYF. The CDR3 DNA reads as TGTGCCAGCAAAAGGCGGGACAGGGGATCCTACGAGCAGTACTTC.

The table lists this clone with a count of one. The V call is TRBV6-2 or TRBV6-3, the J call TRBJ2-1; the D gene is possibly TRBD2 (7 bases). The CDR3 contains 16 residues. The germline CDR1 and CDR2 sequences are MNHEY and SVGEGT. Trimming stripped 5 bases from V and 0 bases from J, with 14 bases between. The CDR3 spells CASSARGGSSYNEQFF. Written as DNA, the CDR3 is TGTGCCAGCAGTGCTAGGGGGGGAAGCTCCTACAATGAGCAGTTCTTC.

The V call is TRBV11-2, the J call TRBJ1-2; no clear D. The CDR3 consists of 14 residues. Germline V gene sequence: CDR1 SGHAT, CDR2 FQNNGV. V was shortened by 1 base and J by 4 bases, with 10 bases between the two germline ends. The CDR3 DNA reads TGTGCCAGCAGCTTAGTGGCGGTCAGCTATGGCTACACCTTC. It is translated as CASSLVAVSYGYTF.

The chain combines TRBV5-1 with TRBJ2-7, with 11 bases that match TRBD1. This CDR3 contains 13 residues. CDR1 is SGHRS and CDR2 is YFSETQ in the germline V gene. Trimming at V came to 4 bases and at J to 6 bases, leaving 3 bases not matched to a gene. The CDR3 DNA sequence: TGCGCCAGCAGCATGGGACAGGGGGGCGAGCAGTACTTC. Amino acids: CASSMGQGGEQYF.

This clone was counted a few times. This rearrangement joins TRBV7-2 to TRBJ1-2; TRBD1 aligns across 7 bases. Trimming removed 5 bases from V and 0 bases from J; junction bases left unmatched: 6. Germline values: CDR1 SGHTA, CDR2 FQGNSA. There are 15 residues in the CDR3. The CDR3 sequence: CASSIDRVANYGYTF. The DNA of the CDR3 is TGTGCCAGCAGCATTGACAGGGTAGCTAACTATGGCTACACCTTC. Drawing the rest from reference TRBV7-2 and TRBJ1-2, the complete variable domain is GAGVSQSPSNKVTEKGKDVELRCDPISGHTALYWYRQSLGQGLEFLIYFQGNSAPDKSGLPSDRFSAERTGGSVSTLTIQRTQQEDSAVYLCASSIDRVANYGYTFGSGTRLTVV.

The chain recombines TRBV19 with TRBJ2-2; D is uncertain. The germline V gene has CDR1 LNHDA and CDR2 SQIVND (reference sequence). The CDR3 length is 14 residues. Trimming took 5 bases from V and 6 from J, leaving 13 bases between them. In DNA, the CDR3 is TGTGCCAGTAGTTATACCCGCCAGGCCGGGGAGCTGTTTTTT. Translated: CASSYTRQAGELFF.

The chain links TRBV4-3 to TRBJ2-1; TRBD2 aligns across 16 bases. Trimming at V came to 1 base and at J to 1 base, leaving 1 base not matched to a gene. The CDR3 consists of 18 residues. Germline lookup yields CDR1 LGHNA and CDR2 YSLEER. DNA for the CDR3: TGCGCCAGCAGCCAAGGGGGACTAGCGGGGGGGTCCTACAATGAGCAGTTCTTC. This sequence encodes CASSQGGLAGGSYNEQFF.

This chain joins TRBV18 and TRBJ1-4; D remains unclear. The CDR3 is made up of 16 amino acids. V was cut by 2 bases and J by 0 bases, with 10 bases left in between. The germline V gene encodes CDR1 KGHSH and CDR2 LQKENI. The DNA for the CDR3 is TGTGCCAGCTCACCAAACCAGGTAGCAACTAATGAAAAACTGTTTTTT. This encodes CASSPNQVATNEKLFF.

The V and J genes are TRBV3-1 (or the pseudogene TRBV3-2) and TRBJ2-5, with D tentatively TRBD2 (6 bases). Germline V gene data show CDR1 as LGHDT and CDR2 as YNNKEL (reference sequence). The CDR3 runs 13 residues. The germline V and J ends were trimmed by 4 bases and 5 bases, with 11 bases remaining between them. CDR3 DNA: TGTGCCAGCAGCCCTTCTAGCGAGGAGACCCAGTACTTC. It codes for CASSPSSEETQYF.

The V call is TRBV11-1, the J call TRBJ2-5; D gene ambiguous. This CDR3 has 15 amino acids. In germline, CDR1 is SGHAT, CDR2 FQDESV (reference sequence). The V and J ends lost 5 bases and 2 bases respectively, with 15 bases between them. CDR3 coding DNA: TGTGCCAGCAGCCCCGAGGTTGGAAGGCAAGAGACCCAGTACTTC. Amino acids: CASSPEVGRQETQYF.

This sequence joins TRBV24-1 and TRBJ2-1; 8 nucleotides line up with TRBD2. Germline lookup yields CDR1 KGHDR and CDR2 SFDVKD. With 6 bases clipped from V and 0 bases from J, the junction kept 3 bases outside the gene matches. The CDR3 spans 15 residues. DNA for the CDR3: TGTGCCACCAGTAAGCGGGGGAGCTCCTACAATGAGCAGTTCTTC. It specifies CATSKRGSSYNEQFF.